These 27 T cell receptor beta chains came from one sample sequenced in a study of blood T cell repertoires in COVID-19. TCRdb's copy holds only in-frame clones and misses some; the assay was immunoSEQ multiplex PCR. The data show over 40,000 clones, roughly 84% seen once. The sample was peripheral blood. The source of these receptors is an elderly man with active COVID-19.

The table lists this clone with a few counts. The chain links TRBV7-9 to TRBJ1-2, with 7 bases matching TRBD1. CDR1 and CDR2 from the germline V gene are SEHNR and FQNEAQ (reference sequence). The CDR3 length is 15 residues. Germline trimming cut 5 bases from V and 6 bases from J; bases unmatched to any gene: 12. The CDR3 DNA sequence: TGTGCCAGCAGCCCCGATCACAGGGGCTCGGATGGCTACACCTTC. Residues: CASSPDHRGSDGYTF.

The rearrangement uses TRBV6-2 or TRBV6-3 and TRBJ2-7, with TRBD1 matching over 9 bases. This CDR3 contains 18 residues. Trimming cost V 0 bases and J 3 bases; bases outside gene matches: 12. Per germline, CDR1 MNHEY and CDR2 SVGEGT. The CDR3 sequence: CASSYSETGGSSRYEQYF. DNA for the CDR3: TGTGCCAGCAGTTACTCAGAAACAGGGGGCTCCAGTCGCTACGAGCAGTACTTC.

The CDR3 region is CASSTGYTGELFF. In DNA form, the CDR3 reads TGTGCCAGCAGTACAGGGTACACCGGGGAGCTGTTTTTT. This rearrangement joins TRBV27 to TRBJ2-2, with D perhaps TRBD1 (6 bases). V lost 5 bases, J lost 3 bases, and 7 bases lay in between. The CDR3 loop spans 13 amino acids. Germline V gives CDR1 MNHEY, CDR2 SMNVEV (reference sequence).

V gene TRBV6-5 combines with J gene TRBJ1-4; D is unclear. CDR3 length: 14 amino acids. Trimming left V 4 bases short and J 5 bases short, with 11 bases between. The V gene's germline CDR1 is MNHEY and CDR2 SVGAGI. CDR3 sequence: CASSLGPYNEKLFF. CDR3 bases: TGTGCCAGCAGTTTGGGCCCCTACAATGAAAAACTGTTTTTT.

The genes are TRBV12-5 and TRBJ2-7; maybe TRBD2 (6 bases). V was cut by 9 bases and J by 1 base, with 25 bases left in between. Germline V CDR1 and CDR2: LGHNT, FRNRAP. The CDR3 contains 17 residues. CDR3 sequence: CASISYGLTGVSYEQYF. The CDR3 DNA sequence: TGTGCTAGCATCAGCTATGGTCTAACGGGAGTTTCCTACGAGCAGTACTTC.

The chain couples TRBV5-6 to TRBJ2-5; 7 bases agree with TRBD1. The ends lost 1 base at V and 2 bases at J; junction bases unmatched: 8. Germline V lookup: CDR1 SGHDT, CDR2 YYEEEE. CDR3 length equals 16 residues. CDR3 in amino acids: CASSLMGQTLQETQYF. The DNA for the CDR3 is TGTGCCAGCAGCTTGATGGGACAGACACTACAAGAGACCCAGTACTTC.

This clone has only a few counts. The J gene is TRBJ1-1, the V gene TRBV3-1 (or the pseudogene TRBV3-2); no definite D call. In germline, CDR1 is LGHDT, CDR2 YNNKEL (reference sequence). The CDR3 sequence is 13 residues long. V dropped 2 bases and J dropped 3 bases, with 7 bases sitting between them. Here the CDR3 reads CASSQRGDTEAFF. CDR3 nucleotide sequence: TGTGCCAGCAGCCAACGGGGAGACACTGAAGCTTTCTTT.

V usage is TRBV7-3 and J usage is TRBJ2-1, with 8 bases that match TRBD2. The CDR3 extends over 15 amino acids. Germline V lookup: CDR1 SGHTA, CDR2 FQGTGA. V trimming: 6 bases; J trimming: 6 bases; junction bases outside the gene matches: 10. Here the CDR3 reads CASSPPGTRGNEQFF. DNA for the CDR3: TGTGCCAGCAGTCCTCCCGGGACTAGGGGCAATGAGCAGTTCTTC.

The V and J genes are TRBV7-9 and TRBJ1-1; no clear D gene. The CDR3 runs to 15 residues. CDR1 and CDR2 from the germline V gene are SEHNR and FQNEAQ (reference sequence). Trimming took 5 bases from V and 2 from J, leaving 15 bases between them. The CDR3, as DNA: TGTGCCAGCAGCACCCCCTTCGCAGTTAACACTGAAGCTTTCTTT. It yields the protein CASSTPFAVNTEAFF.

The CDR3 is CAWSIDSNYGYTF. The CDR3 DNA follows: TGTGCCTGGAGTATTGACAGCAACTATGGCTACACCTTC. The rearrangement links TRBV30 to TRBJ1-2, with a possible D match to TRBD1 (5 bases). Germline V gene sequence: CDR1 GTSNPN, CDR2 SVGIG (reference sequence). Trimming shortened V by 2 bases and J by 2 bases, and 9 bases separated the two germline ends. This CDR3 contains 13 residues.

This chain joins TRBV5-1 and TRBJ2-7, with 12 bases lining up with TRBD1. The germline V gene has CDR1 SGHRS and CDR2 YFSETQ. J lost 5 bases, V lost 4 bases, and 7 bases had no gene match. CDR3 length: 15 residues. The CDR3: CASSPPGQGAHEQYF. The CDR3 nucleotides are TGCGCCAGCAGCCCCCCGGGACAGGGGGCCCACGAGCAGTACTTC.

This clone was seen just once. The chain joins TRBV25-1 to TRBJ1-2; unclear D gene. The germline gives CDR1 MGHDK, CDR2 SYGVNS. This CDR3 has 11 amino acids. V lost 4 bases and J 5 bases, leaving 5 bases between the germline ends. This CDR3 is CASSGLYGYTF. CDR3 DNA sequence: TGTGCCAGCAGTGGACTTTATGGCTACACCTTC.

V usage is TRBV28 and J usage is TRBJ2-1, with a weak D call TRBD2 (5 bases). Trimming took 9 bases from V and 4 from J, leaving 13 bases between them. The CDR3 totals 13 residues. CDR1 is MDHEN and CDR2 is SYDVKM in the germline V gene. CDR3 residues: CASRTAEYNEQFF. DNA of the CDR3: TGTGCCAGTCGGACTGCCGAGTACAATGAGCAGTTCTTC. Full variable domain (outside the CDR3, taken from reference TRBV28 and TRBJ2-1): DVKVTQSSRYLVKRTGEKVFLECVQDMDHENMFWYRQDPGLGLRLIYFSYDVKMKEKGDIPEGYSVSREKKERFSLILESASTNQTSMYLCASRTAEYNEQFFGPGTRLTVL.

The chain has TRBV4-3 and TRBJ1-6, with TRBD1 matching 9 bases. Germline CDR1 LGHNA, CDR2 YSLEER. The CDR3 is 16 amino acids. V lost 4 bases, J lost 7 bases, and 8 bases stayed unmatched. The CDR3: CASSLLLGQGNSPLHF. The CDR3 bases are TGCGCCAGCAGCCTTCTCTTGGGACAGGGAAATTCACCCCTCCACTTT.

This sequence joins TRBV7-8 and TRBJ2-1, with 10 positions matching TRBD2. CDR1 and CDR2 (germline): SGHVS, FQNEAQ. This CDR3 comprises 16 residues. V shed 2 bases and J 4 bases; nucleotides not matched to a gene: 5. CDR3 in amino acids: CASSLLRTSGYNEQFF. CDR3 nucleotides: TGTGCCAGCAGCTTACTCCGGACTAGCGGATACAATGAGCAGTTCTTC.

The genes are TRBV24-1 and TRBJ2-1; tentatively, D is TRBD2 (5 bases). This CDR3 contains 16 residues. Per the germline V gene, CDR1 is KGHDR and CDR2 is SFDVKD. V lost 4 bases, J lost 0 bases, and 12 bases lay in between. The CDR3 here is CATSEGLRSSYNEQFF. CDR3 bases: TGTGCCACCAGTGAAGGACTCAGGAGCTCCTACAATGAGCAGTTCTTC.

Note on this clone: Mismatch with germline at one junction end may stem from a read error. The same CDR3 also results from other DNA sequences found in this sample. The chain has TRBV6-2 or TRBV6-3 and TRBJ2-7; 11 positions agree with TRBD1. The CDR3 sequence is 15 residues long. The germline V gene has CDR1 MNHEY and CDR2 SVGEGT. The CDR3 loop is CASSHPGQGAFEQYF. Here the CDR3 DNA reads TGTGCCAGCAGCCACCCAGGACAGGGGGCGTTCGAGCAGTACTTT.

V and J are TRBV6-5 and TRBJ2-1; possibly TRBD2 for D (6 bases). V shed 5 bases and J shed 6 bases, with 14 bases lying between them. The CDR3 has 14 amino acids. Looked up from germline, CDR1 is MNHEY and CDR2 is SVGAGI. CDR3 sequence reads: CASSPREPPNEQFF. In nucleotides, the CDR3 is TGTGCCAGCAGTCCCCGGGAGCCCCCCAATGAGCAGTTCTTC.

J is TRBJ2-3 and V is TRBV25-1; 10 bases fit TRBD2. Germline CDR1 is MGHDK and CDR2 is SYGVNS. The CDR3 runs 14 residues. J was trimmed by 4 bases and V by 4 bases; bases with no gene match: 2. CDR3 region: CASSGAGGPDTQYF. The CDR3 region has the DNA TGTGCCAGCAGTGGAGCGGGAGGGCCAGATACGCAGTATTTT.

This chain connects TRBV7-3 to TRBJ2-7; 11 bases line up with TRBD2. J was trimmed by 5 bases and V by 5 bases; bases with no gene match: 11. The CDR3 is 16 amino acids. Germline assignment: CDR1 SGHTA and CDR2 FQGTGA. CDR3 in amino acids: CASSPEQLAGVDEQYF. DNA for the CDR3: TGTGCCAGCAGCCCCGAGCAACTAGCGGGAGTCGACGAGCAGTACTTC.

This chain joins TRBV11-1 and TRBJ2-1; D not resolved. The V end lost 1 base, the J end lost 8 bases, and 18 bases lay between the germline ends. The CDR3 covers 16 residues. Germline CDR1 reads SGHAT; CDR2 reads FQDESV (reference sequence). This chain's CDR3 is CASSLETSLGHHEQFF. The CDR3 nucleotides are TGTGCCAGCAGCTTAGAGACCTCCCTAGGTCACCATGAGCAGTTCTTC.

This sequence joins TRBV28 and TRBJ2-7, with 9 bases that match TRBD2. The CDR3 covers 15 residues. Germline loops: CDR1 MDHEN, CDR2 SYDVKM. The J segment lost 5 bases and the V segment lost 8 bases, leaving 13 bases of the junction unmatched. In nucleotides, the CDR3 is TGTGCCAGCCGGGAGTGGGCTAGCGGGACTCACGAGCAGTACTTC. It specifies CASREWASGTHEQYF.

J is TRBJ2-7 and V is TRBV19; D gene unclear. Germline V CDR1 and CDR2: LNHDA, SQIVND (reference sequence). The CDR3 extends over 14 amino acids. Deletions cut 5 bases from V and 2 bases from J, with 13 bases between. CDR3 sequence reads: CASSSDPGAYEQYF. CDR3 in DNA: TGTGCCAGTAGTTCAGATCCCGGAGCCTACGAGCAGTACTTC. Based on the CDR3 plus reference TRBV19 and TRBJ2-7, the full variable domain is DGGITQSPKYLFRKEGQNVTLSCEQNLNHDAMYWYRQDPGQGLRLIYYSQIVNDFQKGDIAEGYSVSREKKESFPLTVTSAQKNPTAFYLCASSSDPGAYEQYFGPGTRLTVT.

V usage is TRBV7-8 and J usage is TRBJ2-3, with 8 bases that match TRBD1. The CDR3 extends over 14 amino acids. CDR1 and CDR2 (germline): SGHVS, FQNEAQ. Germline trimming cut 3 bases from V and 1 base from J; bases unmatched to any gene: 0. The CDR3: CASSLDRGTDTQYF. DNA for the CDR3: TGTGCCAGCAGCTTGGACAGGGGCACAGATACGCAGTATTTT.

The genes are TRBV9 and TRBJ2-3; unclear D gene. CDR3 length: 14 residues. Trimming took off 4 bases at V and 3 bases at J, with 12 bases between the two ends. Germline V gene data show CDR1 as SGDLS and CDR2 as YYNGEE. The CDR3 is CASSPPIVTDTQYF. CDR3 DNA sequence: TGTGCCAGCAGCCCCCCCATAGTAACAGATACGCAGTATTTT.

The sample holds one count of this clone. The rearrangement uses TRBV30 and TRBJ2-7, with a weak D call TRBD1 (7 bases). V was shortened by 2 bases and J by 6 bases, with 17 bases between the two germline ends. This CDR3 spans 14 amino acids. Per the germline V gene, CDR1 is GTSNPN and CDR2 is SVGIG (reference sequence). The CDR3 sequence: CAWSQGGGISEQYF. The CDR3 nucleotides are TGTGCCTGGAGTCAAGGGGGCGGGATAAGCGAGCAGTACTTC.

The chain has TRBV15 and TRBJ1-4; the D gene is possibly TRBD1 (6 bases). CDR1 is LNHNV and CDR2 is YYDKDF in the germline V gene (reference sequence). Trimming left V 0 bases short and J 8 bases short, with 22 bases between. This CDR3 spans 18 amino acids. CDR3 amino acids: CATSRDKGGTLAFEKLFF. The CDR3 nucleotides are TGTGCCACCAGCAGAGATAAGGGGGGGACCTTAGCCTTCGAAAAACTGTTTTTT.